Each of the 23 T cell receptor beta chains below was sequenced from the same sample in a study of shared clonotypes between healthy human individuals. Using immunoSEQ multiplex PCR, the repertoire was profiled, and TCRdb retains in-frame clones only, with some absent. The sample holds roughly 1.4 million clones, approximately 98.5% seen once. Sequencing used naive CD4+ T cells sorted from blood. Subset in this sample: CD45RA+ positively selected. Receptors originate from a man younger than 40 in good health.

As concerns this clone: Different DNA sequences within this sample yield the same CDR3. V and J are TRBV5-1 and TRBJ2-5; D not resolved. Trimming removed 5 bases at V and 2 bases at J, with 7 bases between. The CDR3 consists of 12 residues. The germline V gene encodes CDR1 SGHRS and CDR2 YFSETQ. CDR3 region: CASRATQETQYF. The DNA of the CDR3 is TGCGCCAGCAGGGCTACACAAGAGACCCAGTACTTC.

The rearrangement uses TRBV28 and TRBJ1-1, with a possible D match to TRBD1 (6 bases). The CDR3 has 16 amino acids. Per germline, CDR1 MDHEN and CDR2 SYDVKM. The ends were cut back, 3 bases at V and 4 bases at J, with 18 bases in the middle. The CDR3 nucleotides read TGTGCCAGCAGTTTCTCCCAGGGGCAGGGAGGCACTGAAGCTTTCTTT. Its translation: CASSFSQGQGGTEAFF.

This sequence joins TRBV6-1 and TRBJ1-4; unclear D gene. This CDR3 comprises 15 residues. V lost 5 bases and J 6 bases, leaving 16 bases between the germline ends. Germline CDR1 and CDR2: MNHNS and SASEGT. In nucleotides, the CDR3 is TGTGCCAGCAGTAGGCGGTGGACCCTGGATGAAAAACTGTTTTTT. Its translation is CASSRRWTLDEKLFF.

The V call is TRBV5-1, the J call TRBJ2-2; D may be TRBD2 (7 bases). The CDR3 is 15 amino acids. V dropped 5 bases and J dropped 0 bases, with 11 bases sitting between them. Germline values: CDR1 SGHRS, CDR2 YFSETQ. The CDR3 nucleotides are TGCGCCAGCAGTTGGGAGGGGGCGAACACCGGGGAGCTGTTTTTT. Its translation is CASSWEGANTGELFF.

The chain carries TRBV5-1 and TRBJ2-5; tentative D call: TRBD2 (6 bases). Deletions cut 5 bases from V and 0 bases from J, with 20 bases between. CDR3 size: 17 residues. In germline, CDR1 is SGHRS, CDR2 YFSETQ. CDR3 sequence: CASRSTPLAQYQETQYF. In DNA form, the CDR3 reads TGCGCCAGCAGGTCGACCCCACTAGCACAGTACCAAGAGACCCAGTACTTC. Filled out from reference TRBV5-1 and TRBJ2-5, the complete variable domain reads KAGVTQTPRYLIKTRGQQVTLSCSPISGHRSVSWYQQTPGQGLQFLFEYFSETQRNKGNFPGRFSGRQFSNSRSEMNVSTLELGDSALYLCASRSTPLAQYQETQYFGPGTRLLVL.

The CDR3 protein is CASRQLGQTTNIQYF. DNA of the CDR3: TGTGCCAGCCGCCAATTGGGGCAGACGACAAACATTCAGTACTTC. The rearrangement uses TRBV18 and TRBJ2-4, with a tentative D call TRBD1 (5 bases). Trimming left V 8 bases short and J 6 bases short, with 20 bases between. The CDR3 is 15 amino acids. Per the germline V gene, CDR1 is KGHSH and CDR2 is LQKENI.

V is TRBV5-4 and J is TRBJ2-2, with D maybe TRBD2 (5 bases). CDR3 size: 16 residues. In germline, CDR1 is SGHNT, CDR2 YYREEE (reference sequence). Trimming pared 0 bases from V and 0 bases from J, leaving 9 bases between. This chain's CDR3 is CASSLGGAANTGELFF. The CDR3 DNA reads TGTGCCAGCAGCTTGGGGGGAGCCGCGAACACCGGGGAGCTGTTTTTT.

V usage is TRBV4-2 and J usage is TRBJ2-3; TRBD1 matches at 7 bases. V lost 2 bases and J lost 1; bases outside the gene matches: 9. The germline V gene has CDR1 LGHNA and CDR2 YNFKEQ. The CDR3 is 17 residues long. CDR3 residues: CASSQTKDRTGTDTQYF. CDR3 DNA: TGTGCCAGCAGCCAAACCAAGGACAGGACCGGCACAGATACGCAGTATTTT.

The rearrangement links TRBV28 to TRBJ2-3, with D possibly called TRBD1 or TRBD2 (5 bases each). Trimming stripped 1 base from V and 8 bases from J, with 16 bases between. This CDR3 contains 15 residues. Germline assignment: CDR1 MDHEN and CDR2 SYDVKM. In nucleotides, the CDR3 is TGTGCCAGCAGTTTATTAGCGAGGGGATTGGGTACGCAGTATTTT. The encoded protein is CASSLLARGLGTQYF.

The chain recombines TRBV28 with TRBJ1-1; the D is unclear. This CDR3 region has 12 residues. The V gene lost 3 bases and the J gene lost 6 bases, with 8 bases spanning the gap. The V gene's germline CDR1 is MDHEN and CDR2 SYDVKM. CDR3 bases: TGTGCCAGCAGTTTGTGGCAGGCTGAAGCTTTCTTT. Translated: CASSLWQAEAFF.

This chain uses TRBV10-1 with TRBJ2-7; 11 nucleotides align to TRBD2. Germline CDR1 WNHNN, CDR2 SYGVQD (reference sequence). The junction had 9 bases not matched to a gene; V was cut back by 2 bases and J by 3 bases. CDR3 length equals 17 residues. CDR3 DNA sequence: TGCGCCAGCAGTGAGGGGACTAGCGGAACTAAAAACTACGAGCAGTACTTC. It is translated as CASSEGTSGTKNYEQYF.

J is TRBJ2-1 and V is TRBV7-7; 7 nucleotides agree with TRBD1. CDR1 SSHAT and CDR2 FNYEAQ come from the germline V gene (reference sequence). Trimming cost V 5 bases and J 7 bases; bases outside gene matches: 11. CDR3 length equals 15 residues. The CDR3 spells CASSRLRDSRNEQFF. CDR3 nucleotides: TGTGCCAGCAGCCGTCTCCGGGACAGTAGAAATGAGCAGTTCTTC. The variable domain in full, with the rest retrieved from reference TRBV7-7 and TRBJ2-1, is GAGVSQSPRYKVTKRGQDVTLRCDPISSHATLYWYQQALGQGPEFLTYFNYEAQPDKSGLPSDRFSAERPEGSISTLTIQRTEQRDSAMYRCASSRLRDSRNEQFFGPGTRLTVL.

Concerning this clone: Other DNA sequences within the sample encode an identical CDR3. The CDR3: CASSLPGQGGTEAFF. The CDR3 coding sequence is TGTGCCAGCAGTCTCCCGGGACAGGGGGGCACTGAAGCTTTCTTT. The rearrangement uses TRBV28 and TRBJ1-1; 11 bases agree with TRBD1. The CDR3 is 15 amino acids. CDR1 MDHEN and CDR2 SYDVKM come from the germline V gene. Germline trimming cut 5 bases from V and 4 bases from J; bases unmatched to any gene: 6.

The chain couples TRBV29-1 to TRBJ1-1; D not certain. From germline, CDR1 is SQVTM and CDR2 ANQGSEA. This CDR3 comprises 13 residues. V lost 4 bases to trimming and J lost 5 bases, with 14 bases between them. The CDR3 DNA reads TGCAGCGTTGGGATTGGCCAGCGGACTGAAGCTTTCTTT. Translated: CSVGIGQRTEAFF.

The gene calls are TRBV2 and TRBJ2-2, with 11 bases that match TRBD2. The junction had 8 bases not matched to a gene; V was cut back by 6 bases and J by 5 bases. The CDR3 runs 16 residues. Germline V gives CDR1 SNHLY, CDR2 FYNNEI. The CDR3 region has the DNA TGTGCCAGCAGCAGTACTAGCGGGAGTTTTACCGGGGAGCTGTTTTTT. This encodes CASSSTSGSFTGELFF. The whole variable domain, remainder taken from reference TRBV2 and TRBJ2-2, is EPEVTQTPSHQVTQMGQEVILRCVPISNHLYFYWYRQILGQKVEFLVSFYNNEISEKSEIFDDQFSVERPDGSNFTLKIRSTKLEDSAMYFCASSSTSGSFTGELFFGEGSRLTVL.

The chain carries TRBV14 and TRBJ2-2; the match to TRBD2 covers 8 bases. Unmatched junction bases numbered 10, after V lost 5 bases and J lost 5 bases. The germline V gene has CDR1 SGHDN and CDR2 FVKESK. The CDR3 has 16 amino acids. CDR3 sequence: CASSYQSGSYTGELFF. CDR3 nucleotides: TGTGCCAGCAGCTATCAGAGCGGGAGTTATACCGGGGAGCTGTTTTTT.

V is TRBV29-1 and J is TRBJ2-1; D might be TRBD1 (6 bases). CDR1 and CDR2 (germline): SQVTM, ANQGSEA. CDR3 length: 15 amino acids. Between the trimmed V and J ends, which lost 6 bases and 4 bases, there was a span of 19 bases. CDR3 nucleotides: TGCAGCGTAAACGGGGAGAAGGGGGTATACAATGAGCAGTTCTTC. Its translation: CSVNGEKGVYNEQFF.

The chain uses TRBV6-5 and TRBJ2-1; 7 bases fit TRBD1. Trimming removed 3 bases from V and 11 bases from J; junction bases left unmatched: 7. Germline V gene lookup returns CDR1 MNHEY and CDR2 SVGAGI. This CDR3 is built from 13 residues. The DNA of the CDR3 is TGTGCCAGCAGTTATGACAGGGTCTCTAAGCAGTTCTTC. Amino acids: CASSYDRVSKQFF.

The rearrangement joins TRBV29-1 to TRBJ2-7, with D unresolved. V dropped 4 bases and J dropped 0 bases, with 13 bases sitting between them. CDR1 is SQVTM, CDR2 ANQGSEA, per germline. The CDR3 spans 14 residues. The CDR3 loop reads CSVARAQSSYEQYF. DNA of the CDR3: TGCAGCGTTGCTCGGGCCCAGAGCTCCTACGAGCAGTACTTC.

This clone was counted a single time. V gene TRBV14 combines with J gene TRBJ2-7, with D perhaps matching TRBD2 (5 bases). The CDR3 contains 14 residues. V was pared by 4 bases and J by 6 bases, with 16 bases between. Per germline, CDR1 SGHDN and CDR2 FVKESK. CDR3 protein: CASSLLDREGEQYF. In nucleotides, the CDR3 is TGTGCCAGCAGCCTACTGGACCGGGAAGGCGAGCAGTACTTC. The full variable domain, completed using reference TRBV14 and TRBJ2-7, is EAGVTQFPSHSVIEKGQTVTLRCDPISGHDNLYWYRRVMGKEIKFLLHFVKESKQDESGMPNNRFLAERTGGTYSTLKVQPAELEDSGVYFCASSLLDREGEQYFGPGTRLTVT.

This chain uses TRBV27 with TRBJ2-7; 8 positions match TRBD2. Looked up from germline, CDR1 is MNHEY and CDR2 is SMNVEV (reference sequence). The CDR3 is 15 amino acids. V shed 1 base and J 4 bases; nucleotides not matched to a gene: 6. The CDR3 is CASSLFSGSSYEQYF. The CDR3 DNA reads TGTGCCAGCAGTTTATTCAGCGGGAGTAGTTACGAGCAGTACTTC.

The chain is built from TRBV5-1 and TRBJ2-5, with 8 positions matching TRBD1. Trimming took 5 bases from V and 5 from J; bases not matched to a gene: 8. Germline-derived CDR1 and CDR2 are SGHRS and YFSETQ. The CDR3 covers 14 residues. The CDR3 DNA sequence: TGCGCCAGCAGTGCACAGGGGGGCGTGGAGACCCAGTACTTC. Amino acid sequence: CASSAQGGVETQYF.

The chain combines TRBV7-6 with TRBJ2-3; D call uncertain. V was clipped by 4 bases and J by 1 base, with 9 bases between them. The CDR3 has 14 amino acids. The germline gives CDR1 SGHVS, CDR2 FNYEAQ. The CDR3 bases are TGTGCCAGCAGCTCCCTAGAGGGCACAGATACGCAGTATTTT. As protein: CASSSLEGTDTQYF.